Each of the 13 T cell receptor beta chains below was sequenced from the same sample in a study of T-cell reconstitution after alpha-beta-depleted transplantation in children. For TCRbeta, the library was prepared with unique molecular identifiers. TCRdb reprocessed the PCR reads via MiXCR and lists one record per CDR3 protein. This table holds 210,000 or so distinct CDR3 sequences, around 9.5% found once. The sample here was PBMCs from the stem cell graft donor, taken from the stem cell graft. The receptor source for this set is a human donor who donated a stem cell graft to a child with acute lymphoblastic leukemia.

This clonotype has a count of ten or more. The V gene is TRBV7-2, the J gene TRBJ2-1; 10 nucleotides agree with TRBD2. This CDR3 has 16 residues. CDR1 SGHTA and CDR2 FQGNSA come from the germline V gene. V lost 3 bases, J lost 6 bases, and 8 bases stayed unmatched. CDR3 bases: TGTGCCAGCAGCTTGAGGGGGATAGCGGGGGGCAATGAGCAGTTCTTC. Protein: CASSLRGIAGGNEQFF.

Many counts were recorded for this clonotype. The rearrangement uses TRBV7-7 and TRBJ2-7; possibly TRBD1 for D (7 bases). Germline V gene lookup returns CDR1 SSHAT and CDR2 FNYEAQ (reference sequence). The CDR3 length is 14 residues. Trimming shortened V by 5 bases and J by 0 bases, and 11 bases separated the two germline ends. CDR3 sequence reads: CASSPGGISYEQYF. CDR3 nucleotide sequence: TGTGCCAGCAGCCCAGGGGGGATCTCCTACGAGCAGTACTTC.

The table lists this clonotype with many counts. The chain links TRBV7-2 to TRBJ2-7; D is undetermined. CDR1 and CDR2 from the germline V gene are SGHTA and FQGNSA. The CDR3 is made up of 14 amino acids. With 0 bases removed from V and 0 bases from J, the gap between germline ends came to 6 bases. The CDR3 is CASSLATYSYEQYF. CDR3 coding DNA: TGTGCCAGCAGCTTAGCTACCTACTCCTACGAGCAGTACTTC.

There are many counts of this clonotype. The chain employs TRBV5-1 and TRBJ2-1, with 9 bases fitting TRBD2. The CDR3 loop spans 16 amino acids. Germline loops: CDR1 SGHRS, CDR2 YFSETQ. J gave up 7 bases and V 0 bases, and 8 bases lay outside the gene matches. The CDR3 region has the DNA TGCGCCAGCAGCTTGGCCGCTGCGGGGGGGCCGAATGAGCAGTTCTTC. The encoded protein is CASSLAAAGGPNEQFF.

The chain combines TRBV5-1 with TRBJ1-1, with D tentatively TRBD1 (5 bases). Trimming shortened V by 0 bases and J by 1 base, and 22 bases separated the two germline ends. CDR1 is SGHRS and CDR2 is YFSETQ in the germline V gene. CDR3 length equals 19 residues. The CDR3 loop reads CASSLGLVGAPTPNTEAFF. The DNA of the CDR3 is TGCGCCAGCAGCTTGGGATTAGTTGGGGCCCCCACGCCGAACACTGAAGCTTTCTTT.

This clonotype was observed at least ten times. The chain has TRBV15 and TRBJ2-5, with D perhaps matching TRBD1 (6 bases). The CDR3 contains 18 residues. The germline CDR1 and CDR2 sequences are LNHNV and YYDKDF (reference sequence). V shed 3 bases and J shed 1 base, with 21 bases lying between them. CDR3 amino acids: CATSSAELGAHSQETQYF. The CDR3 DNA sequence: TGTGCCACCAGCAGTGCCGAATTGGGGGCTCATAGCCAAGAGACCCAGTACTTC.

This clonotype was counted ten times or more. The genes are TRBV5-1 and TRBJ1-1; D is possibly TRBD1 (6 bases). Germline CDR1 SGHRS, CDR2 YFSETQ. CDR3 size: 15 residues. V was clipped by 1 base and J by 1 base, with 11 bases between them. CDR3 in amino acids: CASSLYTGRNTEAFF. CDR3 coding DNA: TGCGCCAGCAGCTTGTATACAGGGAGGAACACTGAAGCTTTCTTT.

In this sample, this clonotype turned up a few times. V is TRBV20-1 and J is TRBJ1-2; a possible D gene is TRBD1 (5 bases). This CDR3 has 14 residues. Germline CDR1 DFQATT, CDR2 SNEGSKA (reference sequence). CDR3 nucleotide sequence: TGCATCCCTGACGCCGATCGGGGGTTCTATGGCTACACCTTC. Amino acid sequence: CIPDADRGFYGYTF.

This clonotype was seen a handful of times. The J gene is TRBJ2-1, the V gene TRBV15; 9 bases line up with TRBD1. Germline V gene lookup returns CDR1 LNHNV and CDR2 YYDKDF (reference sequence). V was clipped by 3 bases and J by 8 bases; unmatched bases: 8. CDR3 length: 15 residues. Here the CDR3 DNA reads TGTGCCACCAGCAGCGGATACAGGGGGCAGGATGAGCAGTTCTTC. Translation gives CATSSGYRGQDEQFF.

This clonotype was detected a few times. The genes are TRBV5-1 and TRBJ1-3; D uncertain. V was pared by 2 bases and J by 3 bases, with 12 bases between. From germline, CDR1 is SGHRS and CDR2 YFSETQ. The CDR3 runs to 15 residues. This chain's CDR3 is CASSFSASGGNTIYF. For the CDR3, the DNA is TGCGCCAGCAGCTTTAGTGCTTCAGGTGGAAACACCATATATTTT.

This clonotype was counted at least ten times. The J gene is TRBJ2-4, the V gene TRBV7-2, with 10 positions matching TRBD1. The CDR3 length is 15 residues. Germline CDR1 and CDR2: SGHTA and FQGNSA. V shed 4 bases and J 7 bases; nucleotides not matched to a gene: 7. CDR3 region: CASSYLLTGGNIQYF. The CDR3 region has the DNA TGTGCCAGCAGCTACTTACTGACAGGGGGCAACATTCAGTACTTC.

This clonotype appeared many times. This chain links TRBV14 with TRBJ2-1; D unresolved. V gave up 1 base and J gave up 0 bases, with 7 bases separating them. Germline V CDR1 and CDR2: SGHDN, FVKESK. The CDR3 spans 15 residues. The chain's CDR3 is CASSQVEGSYNEQFF. Here the CDR3 DNA reads TGTGCCAGCAGCCAAGTGGAAGGCTCCTACAATGAGCAGTTCTTC.

This clonotype was observed many times. The rearrangement uses TRBV5-1 and TRBJ1-3; unclear D gene. Trimming removed 6 bases from V and 4 bases from J, with 11 bases in between. Germline values: CDR1 SGHRS, CDR2 YFSETQ. CDR3 size: 13 residues. The CDR3 sequence: CASKSVGGNTIYF. CDR3 DNA: TGCGCCAGCAAATCCGTTGGAGGAAACACCATATATTTT.